This T cell receptor (beta chain) stems from a study of shared clonotypes between healthy human individuals. This table comes from immunoSEQ multiplex PCR, and its TCRdb copy is limited to in-frame clones, with some not included. The sample lists over a million clones; 70% to 80% were seen once. As for this clone: Its target is unknown.

Whole-study results and caveats: Apart from blood, nothing was sampled; tissue repertoires likely differ.

In germline, CDR1 is MNHEY, CDR2 SVGAGI. This CDR3 spans 14 amino acids. Trimming shortened V by 3 bases and J by 5 bases, and 11 bases separated the two germline ends. The material sequenced was memory CD4+ T cells sorted from blood. Subset noted: CD45RA-negative fraction. This sequence joins TRBV6-5 and TRBJ1-5; D gene uncertain. The receptor was derived from a man younger than 30 in good health. CDR3 amino acids: CASSYQEGYQPQHF. The CDR3 nucleotides read TGTGCCAGCAGTTATCAGGAAGGGTATCAGCCCCAGCATTTT.